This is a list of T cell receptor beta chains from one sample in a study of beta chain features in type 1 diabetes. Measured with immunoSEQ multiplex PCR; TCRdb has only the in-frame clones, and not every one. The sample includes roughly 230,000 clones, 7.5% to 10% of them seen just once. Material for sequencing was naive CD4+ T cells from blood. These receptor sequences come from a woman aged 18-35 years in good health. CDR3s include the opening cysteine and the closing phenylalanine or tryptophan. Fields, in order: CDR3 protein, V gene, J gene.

CDR3 protein: CASRSGVGQPQHF
V gene: TRBV6-1
J gene: TRBJ1-5

CDR3 protein: CASISPSSYNSPLHF
V gene: TRBV6-1
J gene: TRBJ1-6

CDR3 protein: CASSLDGGEAFF
V gene: TRBV5-4
J gene: TRBJ1-1

CDR3 protein: CASSFPRIGANVLTF
V gene: TRBV7-9
J gene: TRBJ2-6

CDR3 protein: CASSYRTSGRVYEQFF
V gene: TRBV27
J gene: TRBJ2-1

CDR3 protein: CASSNPIAGGRDEQFF
V gene: TRBV19
J gene: TRBJ2-1

CDR3 protein: CSARTGGQETQYF
V gene: TRBV29-1
J gene: TRBJ2-5

CDR3 protein: CASRPYRTVSNQPQHF
V gene: TRBV5-1
J gene: TRBJ1-5

CDR3 protein: CASSRSDRFGDEQYF
V gene: TRBV5-4
J gene: TRBJ2-7

CDR3 protein: CASSTKGGGSTDTQYF
V gene: TRBV19
J gene: TRBJ2-3

CDR3 protein: CASSLGRSVTDTQYF
V gene: TRBV13
J gene: TRBJ2-3

CDR3 protein: CASSEDERFYNEQFF
V gene: TRBV6-1
J gene: TRBJ2-1

CDR3 protein: CASSDSFQAGTEAFF
V gene: TRBV6-4
J gene: TRBJ1-1

CDR3 protein: CASSLDRETQYF
V gene: TRBV5-1
J gene: TRBJ2-5

CDR3 protein: CASSLLSGKRGEQFF
V gene: TRBV7-9
J gene: TRBJ2-1

CDR3 protein: CASSQDYTVYEQYF
V gene: TRBV14
J gene: TRBJ2-7

CDR3 protein: CASSAQGPPHGYTF
V gene: TRBV5-1
J gene: TRBJ1-2

CDR3 protein: CASSLAPPGSSYNEQFF
V gene: TRBV7-9
J gene: TRBJ2-1

CDR3 protein: CASSLGALVGGFTDTQYF
V gene: TRBV13
J gene: TRBJ2-3

CDR3 protein: CASSSGTGADTQYF
V gene: TRBV27
J gene: TRBJ2-3

CDR3 protein: CASSLQTVPSGANVLTF
V gene: TRBV5-1
J gene: TRBJ2-6

CDR3 protein: CASSQALLVAITYNEQFF
V gene: TRBV4-1
J gene: TRBJ2-1

CDR3 protein: CASSQLRGESEQFF
V gene: TRBV4-1
J gene: TRBJ2-1

CDR3 protein: CASSQGNGTGDIQQYF
V gene: TRBV14
J gene: TRBJ2-7

CDR3 protein: CASSGGQGYSPLHF
V gene: TRBV25-1
J gene: TRBJ1-6

CDR3 protein: CASSLATREAFF
V gene: TRBV11-2
J gene: TRBJ1-1

CDR3 protein: CASSYLGLGSGTEAFF
V gene: TRBV6-5
J gene: TRBJ1-1

CDR3 protein: CASSEPGQFYEQYF
V gene: TRBV6-5
J gene: TRBJ2-7

CDR3 protein: CASSLLSGYNEQFF
V gene: TRBV5-6
J gene: TRBJ2-1

CDR3 protein: CASSLVGGPKTEAFF
V gene: TRBV5-1
J gene: TRBJ1-1

CDR3 protein: CASSQGSEQYF
V gene: TRBV14
J gene: .

CDR3 protein: CASSADRGLLVTEAFF
V gene: TRBV28
J gene: TRBJ1-1

CDR3 protein: CASSQDGTGVRYNEQFF
V gene: TRBV4-1
J gene: TRBJ2-1

CDR3 protein: CASSLKGFEAFF
V gene: TRBV7-8
J gene: TRBJ1-1

CDR3 protein: CASKAGASERTQYF
V gene: TRBV5-1
J gene: TRBJ2-5

CDR3 protein: CSVTGQGSYEQYF
V gene: TRBV29-1
J gene: TRBJ2-7

CDR3 protein: CASSELAGLTDTQYF
V gene: TRBV25-1
J gene: TRBJ2-3

CDR3 protein: CASSPPLVAGTNTGELFF
V gene: TRBV7-9
J gene: TRBJ2-2

CDR3 protein: CSAASGGATGELFF
V gene: TRBV29-1
J gene: TRBJ2-2

CDR3 protein: CAWSQFKGGAGNQPQHF
V gene: TRBV30
J gene: TRBJ1-5

CDR3 protein: CASRMTGNSYEQYF
V gene: TRBV19
J gene: TRBJ2-7

CDR3 protein: CASSEFGRAHSYEQYF
V gene: TRBV6-1
J gene: TRBJ2-7

CDR3 protein: CASSPAGGVETQYF
V gene: TRBV7-7
J gene: TRBJ2-5

CDR3 protein: CASIIRQGASYNEQFF
V gene: TRBV28
J gene: TRBJ2-1